Described below is a single T cell receptor (beta chain) sequence and its context. Its specificity is not known. This specimen belongs to a study of metastatic and nonmetastatic thyroid tumors. Background on the study: Repertoires from malignant and benign thyroid patients were compared across blood and tumor or nodule tissue.

The CDR3 has 14 amino acids. V gave up 5 bases and J gave up 4 bases; unmatched junction bases: 8. Germline V gene lookup returns CDR1 SGHRS and CDR2 YFSETQ. Study observations and caveats: According to reports, the diversity of TCR beta was significantly higher in malignant thyroid tumors than in benign nodules, and this held in both blood and tumor samples.

Nobody among the patients had been given any treatment before thyroid surgery. As processed by the authors: Between-group CDR3 differences, defined by clinicopathological status, yielded a distant-metastasis classifier for papillary thyroid cancer. TCRdb re-called the PCR reads with MiXCR. TCRdb, not the original authors, processed these V and J calls. Of 20,000 to 25,000 clones in the sample, roughly 23% are singletons; the top ten hold about 12%. J is TRBJ2-7 and V is TRBV5-1; 8 nucleotides align to TRBD2. Sequencing input: tumor tissue. The TCR sequence derives from a female donor with papillary thyroid cancer or a benign thyroid nodule (not recorded which). Some clones in this sample may be carry-over from other donors' samples. The CDR3 loop is CASRYIAGRYEQYF. CDR3 in DNA: TGCGCCAGCAGGTACATAGCGGGAAGGTACGAGCAGTACTTC.